These 21 T cell receptor beta chains share one sample of origin, sequenced in a study of CD8 T cells in Susac syndrome. Reverse transcription used 0.5 to 1 ug RNA and random hexamers. One entry per CDR3 protein, called by TCRdb with MiXCR from the immunoSEQ multiplex PCR reads. The repertoire consists of around 140,000 distinct CDR3 sequences, with 75% to 90% occurring once and the leading ten covering roughly 0.5%. The sample comprised CD8+ T cells from PBMCs. The receptors here all came from a human donor with multiple sclerosis.

The V and J genes are TRBV6-4 and TRBJ2-2; the D is unclear. Germline values: CDR1 MRHNA, CDR2 SNTAGT. The V end was cut by 6 bases, the J end by 0 bases, with 5 bases between. The CDR3 is 13 residues long. CDR3 sequence reads: CASRAPNTGELFF. As DNA, the CDR3 is TGTGCCAGCAGGGCGCCGAACACCGGGGAGCTGTTTTTT.

The chain joins TRBV12-3 or TRBV12-4 to TRBJ2-7; 7 nucleotides match TRBD1. V shed 6 bases, J shed 4 bases, and the junction held 9 bases outside the gene matches. CDR3 size: 14 residues. Here the CDR3 reads CASSLTYRGYEQYF. In nucleotides, the CDR3 is TGTGCCAGCAGCTTAACTTACAGGGGATACGAGCAGTACTTC.

This clonotype was recorded a few times. This chain uses TRBV6-1 with TRBJ1-2, with TRBD1 matching over 8 bases. Germline assignment: CDR1 MNHNS and CDR2 SASEGT. The CDR3 totals 13 residues. Germline trimming cut 6 bases from V and 8 bases from J; bases unmatched to any gene: 8. DNA for the CDR3: TGTGCCAGCAGGGTCGGACAGGGTAGGGGCTACACCTTC. As protein: CASRVGQGRGYTF.

This chain connects TRBV24-1 to TRBJ2-1; D ambiguous. Germline assignment: CDR1 KGHDR and CDR2 SFDVKD. This CDR3 contains 13 residues. The V gene lost 5 bases and the J gene lost 8 bases, with 12 bases spanning the gap. CDR3 amino acids: CATSGLDVYEQFF. In nucleotides, the CDR3 is TGTGCCACCAGTGGCCTAGATGTGTATGAGCAGTTCTTC.

This chain uses TRBV28 with TRBJ2-7; D possibly matches TRBD1 or TRBD2 (5 bases each). The CDR3 runs to 13 residues. Trimming took 5 bases from V and 4 from J, leaving 12 bases between them. Germline loops: CDR1 MDHEN, CDR2 SYDVKM. CDR3 bases: TGTGCCAGCAGTCTATTAGGGGAGTACGAGCAGTACTTC. Translation gives CASSLLGEYEQYF.

The rearrangement links TRBV7-2 to TRBJ2-3, with TRBD2 identical over 7 bases. The J segment lost 3 bases and the V segment lost 2 bases, leaving 8 bases of the junction unmatched. Per germline, CDR1 SGHTA and CDR2 FQGNSA. The CDR3 runs 16 residues. The chain's CDR3 is CASSLWEGIVTDTQYF. The CDR3, as DNA: TGTGCCAGCAGCTTATGGGAGGGGATAGTGACAGATACGCAGTATTTT.

The chain combines TRBV4-2 with TRBJ2-1; 7 bases match TRBD1. This CDR3 region has 15 residues. The germline V gene encodes CDR1 LGHNA and CDR2 YNFKEQ. The junction had 4 bases not matched to a gene; V was cut back by 3 bases and J by 2 bases. The CDR3 nucleotides read TGTGCCAGCAGCCAGGCGGACAGGACCTACAATGAGCAGTTCTTC. Its translation is CASSQADRTYNEQFF.

This sequence joins TRBV4-1 and TRBJ2-2; tentatively, D is TRBD1 (7 bases). The CDR3 is 21 residues long. Germline values: CDR1 MGHRA, CDR2 YSYEKL. The germline V and J ends were trimmed by 0 bases and 5 bases, with 28 bases remaining between them. CDR3 sequence: CASSQEGGTGVDVLPTGELFF. CDR3 DNA sequence: TGCGCCAGCAGCCAAGAGGGGGGTACAGGGGTTGATGTTCTCCCAACCGGGGAGCTGTTTTTT.

The chain carries TRBV29-1 and TRBJ1-1; TRBD1 matches 7 bases. Germline CDR1 reads SQVTM; CDR2 reads ANQGSEA. The CDR3 length is 11 residues. V lost 7 bases to trimming and J lost 6 bases; unmatched junction nucleotides: 5. The CDR3, as DNA: TGCAGCGCTGACAGGGAGGCTGAAGCTTTCTTT. This translates into CSADREAEAFF. Looking up the rest from reference TRBV29-1 and TRBJ1-1 gives the full variable domain: SAVISQKPSRDICQRGTSLTIQCQVDSQVTMMFWYRQQPGQSLTLIATANQGSEATYESGFVIDKFPISRPNLTFSTLTVSNMSPEDSSIYLCSADREAEAFFGQGTRLTVV.

The rearrangement links TRBV12-3 or TRBV12-4 to TRBJ2-7, with 10 bases aligning to TRBD1. J lost 2 bases, V lost 6 bases, and 25 bases had no gene match. CDR3 size: 21 residues. In DNA, the CDR3 is TGTGCCAGCAGCAAACGAAAAATCTTGGGGACAGGGGCAATAAAGACCTACGAGCAGTACTTC. Encoded protein: CASSKRKILGTGAIKTYEQYF.

The CDR3, as DNA: TGTGCCATCAGTGAGCCAGGTACCGGGACAGAAGCTTTCTTT. This encodes CAISEPGTGTEAFF. J is TRBJ1-1 and V is TRBV10-3, with D possibly matching TRBD1 (6 bases). This CDR3 contains 14 residues. Germline assignment: CDR1 ENHRY and CDR2 SYGVKD. V was cut by 2 bases and J by 8 bases, with 15 bases left in between.

Comments on this clonotype: At one of its ends the junction is not consistent with the germline gene, which may arise from a read error. This chain connects TRBV11-2 to TRBJ1-1, with 9 nucleotides matching TRBD1. Per the germline V gene, CDR1 is SGHAT and CDR2 is FQNNGV. The CDR3 covers 16 residues. CDR3 loop: CAGSSLEGDRDPEAFF. The CDR3, as DNA: TGTGCCGGCAGCAGCTTAGAGGGGGACAGGGACCCTGAAGCTTTCTTT. The variable domain in full, with the rest retrieved from reference TRBV11-2 and TRBJ1-1, is EAGVAQSPRYKIIEKRQSVAFWCNPISGHATLYWYQQILGQGPKLLIQFQNNGVVDDSQLPKDRFSAERLKGVDSTLKIQPAKLEDSAVYLCAGSSLEGDRDPEAFFGQGTRLTVV.

The chain is built from TRBV7-8 and TRBJ1-2, with a possible D match to TRBD1 (5 bases). The CDR3 is 15 residues long. Germline V gene lookup returns CDR1 SGHVS and CDR2 FQNEAQ. V lost 5 bases to trimming and J lost 4 bases, with 17 bases between them. The CDR3 protein is CASSPGTPRGYGYTF. CDR3 nucleotides: TGTGCCAGCAGCCCCGGGACCCCAAGAGGCTATGGCTACACCTTC.

The chain uses TRBV29-1 and TRBJ1-2; 9 nucleotides align to TRBD1. The J segment lost 9 bases and the V segment lost 3 bases, leaving 8 bases of the junction unmatched. CDR3 length equals 13 residues. Germline V lookup: CDR1 SQVTM, CDR2 ANQGSEA. The CDR3 nucleotides read TGCAGCGTTGAGATCGGGACAGGGCCGAGCTACACCTTC. Protein: CSVEIGTGPSYTF.

V and J are TRBV12-3 or TRBV12-4 and TRBJ2-2; D gene unclear. Trimming stripped 7 bases from V and 6 bases from J, with 9 bases between. The CDR3 extends over 12 amino acids. CDR3 loop: CASISIPGELFF. In DNA form, the CDR3 reads TGTGCCAGCATTAGTATTCCCGGGGAGCTGTTTTTT.

The chain uses TRBV12-3 or TRBV12-4 and TRBJ2-1; TRBD2 matches at 14 bases. CDR3 length equals 16 residues. The V and J ends lost 5 bases and 1 base, in that order; junction bases with no gene match: 1. CDR3 DNA: TGTGCCAGCAGTAGACTAGCGGGAGGGTCCTACAATGAGCAGTTCTTC. It specifies CASSRLAGGSYNEQFF.

The chain carries TRBV25-1 and TRBJ2-1, with 10 nucleotides matching TRBD2. Trimming removed 1 base from V and 9 bases from J; junction bases left unmatched: 6. The CDR3 contains 15 residues. CDR1 is MGHDK and CDR2 is SYGVNS in the germline V gene. The CDR3 spells CASSEWSGRALEQFF. DNA for the CDR3: TGTGCCAGCAGTGAATGGAGCGGGAGGGCCCTTGAGCAGTTCTTC.

This chain links TRBV14 with TRBJ2-1; D might be TRBD2 (5 bases). V was shortened by 2 bases and J by 5 bases, with 7 bases between the two germline ends. The CDR3 covers 13 residues. Germline lookup yields CDR1 SGHDN and CDR2 FVKESK. The CDR3, as DNA: TGTGCCAGCAGCCAACCAGCGGACAATGAGCAGTTCTTC. It encodes CASSQPADNEQFF.

The chain has TRBV6-2 or TRBV6-3 and TRBJ2-4; TRBD2 agrees at 7 bases. Germline CDR1 reads MNHEY; CDR2 reads SVGEGT. CDR3 length: 18 amino acids. Unmatched junction bases numbered 12, after V lost 4 bases and J lost 0 bases. The CDR3: CASSSSPASGLAKNIQYF. CDR3 DNA sequence: TGTGCCAGCAGTTCCTCCCCGGCTAGCGGCTTAGCCAAAAACATTCAGTACTTC.

The V gene is TRBV5-1, the J gene TRBJ2-1; D is ambiguous. Looked up from germline, CDR1 is SGHRS and CDR2 is YFSETQ. The V end lost 3 bases, the J end lost 4 bases, and 23 bases lay between the germline ends. This CDR3 contains 18 residues. This CDR3 is CASSSSPSGNFGYNEQFF. The CDR3, as DNA: TGCGCCAGCAGCTCGTCCCCTTCAGGCAATTTCGGGTACAATGAGCAGTTCTTC.

J is TRBJ1-5 and V is TRBV21-1. TRBV21-1 represents a pseudogene. The length of the CDR3 is 12 residues. The CDR3 sequence: CASSKERQPQHF. For the CDR3, the DNA is TGTGCCAGCAGCAAAGAACGGCAGCCCCAGCATTTT.